The 28 T cell receptor beta chains in this list originate from one sample, sequenced in a study of blood T cells in healthy people across ages. Through a sample-barcoded 5' primer and a J-beta primer mix, a second PCR was run for about 7 to 12 cycles. TCRdb re-analysed the 5' RACE reads in MiXCR, keeping a single row per CDR3 protein. Of approximately 2,000,000 distinct CDR3 sequences listed, roughly two fifths were seen once; the top ten hold roughly 23%. The sample comprised blood. Every receptor here comes from a human donor in good health.

In this sample, this clonotype turned up many times. The V gene is TRBV29-1, the J gene TRBJ1-1; D not certain. Trimming removed 1 base from V and 1 base from J, with 4 bases in between. Per germline, CDR1 SQVTM and CDR2 ANQGSEA. CDR3 length: 12 amino acids. DNA for the CDR3: TGCAGCGTTGAAGGCACGAACACTGAAGCTTTCTTT. Translation: CSVEGTNTEAFF.

This clonotype was seen a handful of times. This chain uses TRBV24-1 with TRBJ2-7; 7 bases line up with TRBD1. The germline V gene encodes CDR1 KGHDR and CDR2 SFDVKD. This CDR3 is built from 19 residues. V lost 0 bases to trimming and J lost 4 bases; unmatched junction nucleotides: 17. CDR3 region: CATSDLHFGTEKDGYEQYF. CDR3 DNA: TGTGCCACCAGTGATTTGCATTTCGGGACAGAAAAAGATGGTTACGAGCAGTACTTC.

This clonotype was observed a handful of times. The gene calls are TRBV5-5 and TRBJ2-7; TRBD1 is a possible D gene (6 bases). V was cut by 7 bases and J by 0 bases, with 17 bases left in between. CDR3 length equals 15 residues. The germline V gene encodes CDR1 SGHKS and CDR2 YYEKEE (reference sequence). CDR3 coding DNA: TGTGCCAGCCGAAGGACAGCTTTTCTCTCCTACGAGCAGTACTTC. Protein: CASRRTAFLSYEQYF.

The chain couples TRBV6-2 or TRBV6-3 to TRBJ1-1; the D gene is possibly TRBD1 (6 bases). V gave up 5 bases and J gave up 5 bases, with 24 bases separating them. The V gene's germline CDR1 is MNHEY and CDR2 SVGEGT. The CDR3 covers 17 residues. In DNA form, the CDR3 reads TGTGCCAGCAGTCCTCCCGTGCCTTCAGGGGCTGGAACTGAAGCTTTCTTT. Encoded protein: CASSPPVPSGAGTEAFF.

This clonotype turned up a few times. This chain joins TRBV4-1 and TRBJ2-4, with 7 bases that match TRBD1. Germline V CDR1 and CDR2: MGHRA, YSYEKL. Losses at the gene ends were 2 bases for V and 13 bases for J; bases not matched to a gene: 17. The CDR3 consists of 16 residues. The CDR3 DNA reads TGCGCCAGCAGCCAAACAAAAACAGGGGACCTTTGGGAGCAGTACTTC. Translating gives CASSQTKTGDLWEQYF.

V is TRBV25-1 and J is TRBJ1-1; 9 positions agree with TRBD1. Germline trimming cut 0 bases from V and 1 base from J; bases unmatched to any gene: 6. This CDR3 is built from 17 residues. Germline V CDR1 and CDR2: MGHDK, SYGVNS. CDR3 nucleotides: TGTGCCAGCAGTGAATATGCGGGACAGGGCCGGAACACTGAAGCTTTCTTT. Translating gives CASSEYAGQGRNTEAFF.

This clonotype appeared a few times. The chain links TRBV25-1 to TRBJ2-1; tentative D call: TRBD2 (6 bases). The V and J ends lost 4 bases and 3 bases respectively, with 16 bases between them. Germline V gene data show CDR1 as MGHDK and CDR2 as SYGVNS. The CDR3 sequence is 16 residues long. The CDR3 nucleotides are TGTGCCAGCAGTGTATCACTCGGAGCGGGCTACAATGAGCAGTTCTTC. It is translated as CASSVSLGAGYNEQFF. The full variable domain, in which reference TRBV25-1 and TRBJ2-1 provide the parts outside the CDR3, is EADIYQTPRYLVIGTGKKITLECSQTMGHDKMYWYQQDPGMELHLIHYSYGVNSTEKGDLSSESTVSRIRTEHFPLTLESARPSHTSQYLCASSVSLGAGYNEQFFGPGTRLTVL.

The chain links TRBV5-6 to TRBJ1-5, with D unresolved. Germline V gives CDR1 SGHDT, CDR2 YYEEEE. This CDR3 has 14 residues. Trimming took 0 bases from V and 4 from J, leaving 8 bases between them. The CDR3 DNA reads TGTGCCAGCAGCTTGGGACGTCGGAATCAGCCCCAGCATTTT. Encoded protein: CASSLGRRNQPQHF.

V is TRBV24-1 and J is TRBJ2-7, with D tentatively TRBD1 or TRBD2 (5 bases each). TRBJ2-5 matches the DNA end more closely, so the J call is doubtful. Germline values: CDR1 KGHDR, CDR2 SFDVKD. This CDR3 is built from 15 residues. CDR3 in amino acids: CATSDPDPGAETQYF. The CDR3 DNA is TGTGCCACCAGTGACCCCGACCCCGGGGCAGAGACCCAGTACTTC.

V and J are TRBV7-9 and TRBJ2-7; no definite D call. The length of the CDR3 is 14 residues. V lost 1 base and J 1 base, leaving 8 bases between the germline ends. Germline CDR1 is SEHNR and CDR2 is FQNEAQ (reference sequence). CDR3: CASSLELGSYEQYF. The CDR3 DNA is TGTGCCAGCAGCTTAGAGCTTGGGTCCTACGAGCAGTACTTC.

J is TRBJ1-1 and V is TRBV7-9, with D perhaps matching TRBD1 (6 bases). The CDR3 covers 16 residues. CDR1 and CDR2 from the germline V gene are SEHNR and FQNEAQ (reference sequence). V was clipped by 5 bases and J by 1 base, with 17 bases between them. This CDR3 is CASSTRRQVKNTEAFF. In DNA form, the CDR3 reads TGTGCCAGCAGCACCCGTCGACAGGTTAAGAACACTGAAGCTTTCTTT.

The rearrangement links TRBV7-9 to TRBJ2-6; D might be TRBD2 (5 bases). Per the germline V gene, CDR1 is SEHNR and CDR2 is FQNEAQ (reference sequence). The CDR3 sequence is 15 residues long. V lost 11 bases and J 0 bases, leaving 14 bases between the germline ends. CDR3 bases: TGTGCCGGGGAGATTCCCAACTCTGGGGCCAACGTCCTGACTTTC. This gives the protein CAGEIPNSGANVLTF.

This chain's CDR3 is CASSVGGWDQPQHF. DNA of the CDR3: TGTGCCAGCAGTGTCGGGGGTTGGGATCAGCCCCAGCATTTT. This chain uses TRBV12-3 or TRBV12-4 with TRBJ1-5; TRBD1 is a possible D gene (5 bases). This CDR3 has 14 residues. Trimming left V 5 bases short and J 5 bases short, with 13 bases between.

This chain uses TRBV5-5 with TRBJ1-6; D unclear. The CDR3 consists of 15 residues. V gave up 1 base and J gave up 5 bases, with 10 bases separating them. CDR1 SGHKS and CDR2 YYEKEE come from the germline V gene (reference sequence). The CDR3 here is CASSLRGSHNSPLHF. The CDR3 coding sequence is TGTGCCAGCAGCTTGAGAGGGTCCCATAATTCACCCCTCCACTTT.

The CDR3 here is CASSPLGGASNQPQHF. In DNA, the CDR3 is TGTGCCAGCAGCCCCCTGGGAGGGGCCAGCAATCAGCCCCAGCATTTT. This chain connects TRBV5-5 to TRBJ1-5; D possibly corresponds to TRBD1 (5 bases). The germline V and J ends were trimmed by 4 bases and 1 base, with 15 bases remaining between them. The CDR3 has 16 amino acids. CDR1 and CDR2 (germline): SGHKS, YYEKEE (reference sequence).

V gene TRBV7-9 combines with J gene TRBJ2-3, with D unclear. The CDR3 runs 15 residues. With 2 bases removed from V and 0 bases from J, the gap between germline ends came to 9 bases. Germline assignment: CDR1 SEHNR and CDR2 FQNEAQ (reference sequence). CDR3 residues: CASSLRRISTDTQYF. Written as DNA, the CDR3 is TGTGCCAGCAGCTTAAGACGGATTAGCACAGATACGCAGTATTTT.

The gene calls are TRBV20-1 and TRBJ1-2, with 9 positions matching TRBD1. Trimming cost V 5 bases and J 8 bases; bases outside gene matches: 9. This CDR3 region has 13 residues. Germline CDR1 is DFQATT and CDR2 is SNEGSKA (reference sequence). The CDR3 loop reads CSAPSGQGTGYTF. CDR3 sequence (DNA): TGCAGTGCTCCTTCCGGACAGGGGACAGGCTACACCTTC.

There are a few counts of this clonotype. This sequence joins TRBV7-2 and TRBJ2-7, with 7 positions matching TRBD2. The CDR3 totals 15 residues. Looked up from germline, CDR1 is SGHTA and CDR2 is FQGNSA. Trimming took 5 bases from V and 2 from J; bases not matched to a gene: 9. This chain's CDR3 is CASSPSGGSAYEQYF. The CDR3 DNA reads TGTGCCAGCAGCCCGTCCGGGGGGAGCGCCTACGAGCAGTACTTC. The full variable domain, with the rest looked up from reference TRBV7-2 and TRBJ2-7, is GAGVSQSPSNKVTEKGKDVELRCDPISGHTALYWYRQSLGQGLEFLIYFQGNSAPDKSGLPSDRFSAERTGGSVSTLTIQRTQQEDSAVYLCASSPSGGSAYEQYFGPGTRLTVT.

This clonotype was found a few times. V and J are TRBV20-1 and TRBJ2-5; a possible D gene is TRBD2 (6 bases). Germline V gene data show CDR1 as DFQATT and CDR2 as SNEGSKA (reference sequence). The CDR3 totals 15 residues. V lost 0 bases and J 2 bases, leaving 13 bases between the germline ends. In nucleotides, the CDR3 is TGCAGTGCTAGAGATCGTAGGAGGGAACAAGAGACCCAGTACTTC. Translating gives CSARDRRREQETQYF.

The V gene is TRBV7-8, the J gene TRBJ2-5; 8 positions agree with TRBD1. The germline V gene encodes CDR1 SGHVS and CDR2 FQNEAQ. The length of the CDR3 is 16 residues. With V trimmed by 3 bases and J by 5 bases, 11 bases remained unmatched. CDR3 DNA sequence: TGTGCCAGCAGCTTCCGAGGACAGGGTGCGACGGAGACCCAGTACTTC. Its protein product is CASSFRGQGATETQYF. Full variable domain (rest looked up from reference TRBV7-8 and TRBJ2-5): GAGVSQSPRYKVAKRGQDVALRCDPISGHVSLFWYQQALGQGPEFLTYFQNEAQLDKSGLPSDRFFAERPEGSVSTLKIQRTQQEDSAVYLCASSFRGQGATETQYFGPGTRLLVL.

With respect to this clonotype: One end of the junction fails to match germline, which may point to a read error. The genes are TRBV4-2 and TRBJ1-6, with D tentatively TRBD1 (5 bases). Germline CDR1 reads LGHNA; CDR2 reads YNFKEQ. This CDR3 is 15 amino acids long. The CDR3 sequence: CASGQVQGVGSPLHF. The CDR3 coding sequence is TGTGCCAGCGGCCAAGTACAAGGGGTTGGTTCACCCCTCCACTTT.

This clonotype was picked up many times. This chain joins TRBV7-2 and TRBJ2-7, with D perhaps TRBD1 (6 bases). The CDR3 extends over 14 amino acids. CDR1 is SGHTA, CDR2 FQGNSA, per germline. The V end was cut by 4 bases, the J end by 0 bases, with 10 bases between. The CDR3 DNA reads TGTGCCAGCAGCTCGGACAGATACTCCTACGAGCAGTACTTC. It encodes CASSSDRYSYEQYF.

A few counts support this clonotype. The V call is TRBV18, the J call TRBJ2-1; the D gene is possibly TRBD2 (5 bases). The CDR3 is 14 residues long. Germline V gene lookup returns CDR1 KGHSH and CDR2 LQKENI. With 0 bases removed from V and 3 bases from J, the gap between germline ends came to 6 bases. CDR3 protein: CASSPPRDYNEQFF. The CDR3 nucleotides are TGTGCCAGCTCACCACCGAGGGACTACAATGAGCAGTTCTTC.

This clonotype was seen more than once but under ten times. The rearrangement uses TRBV9 and TRBJ2-1; no clear D. The CDR3 covers 15 residues. The V end was cut by 0 bases, the J end by 1 base, with 8 bases between. Germline V lookup: CDR1 SGDLS, CDR2 YYNGEE. Here the CDR3 DNA reads TGTGCCAGCAGCGTAGATTGGGGATCCTACAATGAGCAGTTCTTC. Amino acids: CASSVDWGSYNEQFF. Full variable domain (outside the CDR3, taken from reference TRBV9 and TRBJ2-1): DSGVTQTPKHLITATGQRVTLRCSPRSGDLSVYWYQQSLDQGLQFLIQYYNGEERAKGNILERFSAQQFPDLHSELNLSSLELGDSALYFCASSVDWGSYNEQFFGPGTRLTVL.

Remarks on this clonotype: The junction does not match germline at one end; this may be a read error. The gene calls are TRBV5-5 and TRBJ2-5; 7 bases align to TRBD1. The CDR3 is made up of 14 amino acids. The germline V gene has CDR1 SGHKS and CDR2 YYEKEE (reference sequence). As DNA, the CDR3 is TGCGCCAGCAGCTACCAGGGGGATCGGTACGGGCAGTACTTC. It yields the protein CASSYQGDRYGQYF.

The chain joins TRBV5-1 to TRBJ2-1, with TRBD2 as a possible D gene (5 bases). V was shortened by 8 bases and J by 13 bases, with 22 bases between the two germline ends. Germline V gene data show CDR1 as SGHRS and CDR2 as YFSETQ. CDR3 length equals 13 residues. In DNA, the CDR3 is TGCGCCAGTAGTACGGCGGGTATTTCTGGACAGTTCTTC. Its protein product is CASSTAGISGQFF.

This clonotype showed up just a few times. The chain links TRBV4-2 to TRBJ2-4; a weak D match, TRBD2 (5 bases). The last part of the DNA fits TRBJ2-7 better; the J call may be wrong. Germline V gives CDR1 LGHNA, CDR2 YNFKEQ. The CDR3 has 17 amino acids. The DNA for the CDR3 is TGTGCCAGCAGCCAAACCCCGCATCGGGAATTGTCCTACGAGCAGTACTTC. Amino acid sequence: CASSQTPHRELSYEQYF.

The chain joins TRBV29-1 to TRBJ2-2, with 7 bases identical to TRBD1. CDR1 is SQVTM and CDR2 is ANQGSEA in the germline V gene. The ends lost 6 bases at V and 6 bases at J; junction bases unmatched: 7. This CDR3 region has 13 residues. CDR3 bases: TGCAGCGTCTTAAAGCAGGGGGCCGGGGAGCTGTTTTTT. Translated, it gives CSVLKQGAGELFF.